One sample yielded the 30 T cell receptor beta chains listed below, sequenced in a study of blood T cell repertoires in COVID-19. Here immunoSEQ multiplex PCR was the method, and the copy in TCRdb shows in-frame clones only, minus some. The profile covers about 190,000 clones, with about 83% appearing a single time and about 0.96% taken by the ten largest. The sample taken for sequencing was peripheral blood. Receptor source: a young woman who had recovered from COVID-19.

CDR3 loop: CASSYSAGYGYTF. CDR3 DNA: TGTGCCAGCAGTTACTCGGCAGGGTATGGCTACACCTTC. The chain links TRBV6-5 to TRBJ1-2, with D possibly TRBD1 on 5 matching bases. CDR1 is MNHEY, CDR2 SVGAGI, per germline. CDR3 size: 13 residues. Trimming shortened V by 0 bases and J by 5 bases, and 7 bases separated the two germline ends.

J is TRBJ2-3 and V is TRBV7-9; no firm D call. Germline loops: CDR1 SEHNR, CDR2 FQNEAQ (reference sequence). V gave up 2 bases and J gave up 6 bases, with 6 bases separating them. This CDR3 comprises 12 residues. DNA of the CDR3: TGTGCCAGCAGCTTACTCCCCGATACGCAGTATTTT. It encodes CASSLLPDTQYF.

The V call is TRBV5-1, the J call TRBJ2-3; D might be TRBD2 (7 bases). Germline V CDR1 and CDR2: SGHRS, YFSETQ. Trimming cost V 7 bases and J 5 bases, with 14 bases left between them. There are 13 residues in the CDR3. CDR3 DNA sequence: TGCGCCAGCCAGAGGGGGGGCGAAGATACGCAGTATTTT. This sequence encodes CASQRGGEDTQYF.

The CDR3 DNA reads as TGTGCCAGCTCACCACCACCGGGACTAGCGATCTCTGGGGCCAACGTCCTGACTTTC. Translation gives CASSPPPGLAISGANVLTF. The chain combines TRBV18 with TRBJ2-6, with TRBD2 matching over 10 bases. With 0 bases clipped from V and 0 bases from J, the junction kept 5 bases outside the gene matches. The CDR3 length is 19 residues. Germline assignment: CDR1 KGHSH and CDR2 LQKENI. Complete variable domain (other parts from reference TRBV18 and TRBJ2-6): NAGVMQNPRHLVRRRGQEARLRCSPMKGHSHVYWYRQLPEEGLKFMVYLQKENIIDESGMPKERFSAEFPKEGPSILRIQQVVRGDSAAYFCASSPPPGLAISGANVLTFGAGSRLTVL.

This clone was seen only once. CDR3 coding DNA: TGTGCCAGCAGCTTAGATGTCGGCTACGAGCAGTACTTC. It is translated as CASSLDVGYEQYF. V usage is TRBV11-2 and J usage is TRBJ2-7; no clear D gene. Germline V gene sequence: CDR1 SGHAT, CDR2 FQNNGV. The CDR3 extends over 13 amino acids. The V end was cut by 0 bases, the J end by 3 bases, with 6 bases between.

V and J are TRBV6-4 and TRBJ2-3, with D possibly TRBD1 on 7 matching bases. Per the germline V gene, CDR1 is MRHNA and CDR2 is SNTAGT. V was shortened by 0 bases and J by 4 bases, with 11 bases between the two germline ends. CDR3 size: 15 residues. The CDR3 here is CASSDSGRGADTQYF. CDR3 nucleotides: TGTGCCAGCAGTGACTCCGGCAGGGGGGCAGATACGCAGTATTTT.

V usage is TRBV7-9 and J usage is TRBJ1-4; D not certain. Germline lookup yields CDR1 SEHNR and CDR2 FQNEAQ (reference sequence). V shed 6 bases and J shed 4 bases, with 15 bases lying between them. This CDR3 region has 15 residues. The DNA of the CDR3 is TGTGCCAGCAGTTCCGGAGAGATAAGTAATGAAAAACTGTTTTTT. It encodes CASSSGEISNEKLFF.

The chain links TRBV7-3 to TRBJ2-5; TRBD2 is a possible D gene (5 bases). The V gene lost 5 bases and the J gene lost 2 bases, with 12 bases spanning the gap. The CDR3 has 14 amino acids. Germline assignment: CDR1 SGHTA and CDR2 FQGTGA. Here the CDR3 DNA reads TGTGCCAGCAGCCTACTAGGGTTGCAAGAGACCCAGTACTTC. Translation gives CASSLLGLQETQYF.

A single count supports this clone. This chain joins TRBV19 and TRBJ2-7; D may be TRBD1 (6 bases). Deletions cut 3 bases from V and 2 bases from J, with 11 bases between. Germline CDR1 and CDR2: LNHDA and SQIVND (reference sequence). This CDR3 is 14 amino acids long. The chain's CDR3 is CASSMTGGTYEQYV. The CDR3 DNA reads as TGTGCCAGTAGTATGACAGGAGGAACCTACGAGCAGTACGTC.

This clone was recorded a few times. V usage is TRBV7-2 and J usage is TRBJ2-3, with TRBD2 matching over 12 bases. In germline, CDR1 is SGHTA, CDR2 FQGNSA. CDR3 length equals 18 residues. V dropped 10 bases and J dropped 1; count of bases not matched to a gene: 15. The CDR3 reads CATQDGLAGPTGTDTQYF. DNA of the CDR3: TGTGCCACCCAAGACGGACTAGCGGGGCCTACTGGCACAGATACGCAGTATTTT.

As concerns this clone: At the DNA level, this CDR3 is encoded by other sequences in the same sample as well. The chain uses TRBV24-1 and TRBJ1-4; 7 nucleotides line up with TRBD1. J lost 3 bases, V lost 3 bases, and 3 bases had no gene match. The CDR3 is 15 amino acids. Germline CDR1 KGHDR, CDR2 SFDVKD. CDR3 in amino acids: CATSDGQGANEKLFF. In DNA, the CDR3 is TGTGCCACCAGTGATGGGCAGGGGGCTAATGAAAAACTGTTTTTT.

V is TRBV24-1 and J is TRBJ2-2; TRBD2 matches at 8 bases. This CDR3 comprises 16 residues. Looked up from germline, CDR1 is KGHDR and CDR2 is SFDVKD. V gave up 4 bases and J gave up 6 bases; unmatched junction bases: 9. This CDR3 reads CATSDLSGGDPGELFF. For the CDR3, the DNA is TGTGCCACCAGTGACCTCAGCGGGGGAGACCCCGGGGAGCTGTTTTTT.

This rearrangement joins TRBV9 to TRBJ2-5; tentatively, D is TRBD1 (6 bases). Between the trimmed V and J ends, which lost 0 bases and 5 bases, there was a span of 14 bases. The CDR3 covers 15 residues. Germline values: CDR1 SGDLS, CDR2 YYNGEE. The CDR3: CASSVGGGVKETQYF. CDR3 bases: TGTGCCAGCAGCGTAGGAGGGGGAGTAAAGGAGACCCAGTACTTC.

This chain links TRBV5-8 with TRBJ2-7, with 11 nucleotides matching TRBD1. This CDR3 region has 15 residues. In germline, CDR1 is SGHTS, CDR2 YDEGEE. J lost 2 bases, V lost 3 bases, and 4 bases had no gene match. CDR3 nucleotides: TGTGCCAGCAGCTCTGCGGACAGGGGGCCCTACGAGCAGTACTTC. Amino acids: CASSSADRGPYEQYF.

The chain combines TRBV10-2 with TRBJ2-1; 8 positions match TRBD2. The length of the CDR3 is 16 residues. V shed 4 bases, J shed 4 bases, and the junction held 9 bases outside the gene matches. The germline V gene has CDR1 WSHSY and CDR2 SAAADI. The CDR3 DNA sequence: TGCGCCAGCAGTGCGGACGGGGGGGGGAAATACAATGAGCAGTTCTTC. Translation: CASSADGGGKYNEQFF.

J is TRBJ2-3 and V is TRBV6-5, with 9 bases lining up with TRBD2. V lost 6 bases, J lost 1 base, and 5 bases stayed unmatched. Per the germline V gene, CDR1 is MNHEY and CDR2 is SVGAGI. This CDR3 has 15 amino acids. The CDR3 DNA sequence: TGTGCCAGCAGCAGAACTAGCGGGCGCACAGATACGCAGTATTTT. Its protein is CASSRTSGRTDTQYF.

This clone was seen a few times. The chain joins TRBV18 to TRBJ1-1; tentative D call: TRBD1 (6 bases). Germline-derived CDR1 and CDR2 are KGHSH and LQKENI. The V end was cut by 3 bases, the J end by 4 bases, with 12 bases between. The CDR3 loop spans 14 amino acids. The CDR3 sequence: CASSPPGEGTEAFF. In DNA form, the CDR3 reads TGTGCCAGCTCACCTCCAGGGGAAGGCACTGAAGCTTTCTTT. Full variable domain (missing parts from reference TRBV18 and TRBJ1-1): NAGVMQNPRHLVRRRGQEARLRCSPMKGHSHVYWYRQLPEEGLKFMVYLQKENIIDESGMPKERFSAEFPKEGPSILRIQQVVRGDSAAYFCASSPPGEGTEAFFGQGTRLTVV.

V gene TRBV5-6 combines with J gene TRBJ1-5; D ambiguous. Trimming cost V 6 bases and J 0 bases, with 13 bases left between them. The germline V gene has CDR1 SGHDT and CDR2 YYEEEE. The CDR3 is 15 amino acids. The CDR3 region is CASTMRANSNQPQHF. DNA of the CDR3: TGTGCCAGCACCATGAGGGCCAATAGCAATCAGCCCCAGCATTTT.

The chain carries TRBV28 and TRBJ1-1; TRBD1 is a possible D gene (5 bases). The V end was cut by 5 bases, the J end by 4 bases, with 14 bases between. The CDR3 length is 14 residues. Germline values: CDR1 MDHEN, CDR2 SYDVKM. The CDR3 nucleotides read TGTGCCAGCAGTCCCGCCAGGGATTTCACTGAAGCTTTCTTT. The encoded protein is CASSPARDFTEAFF. The variable domain in full, completed from reference TRBV28 and TRBJ1-1, reads DVKVTQSSRYLVKRTGEKVFLECVQDMDHENMFWYRQDPGLGLRLIYFSYDVKMKEKGDIPEGYSVSREKKERFSLILESASTNQTSMYLCASSPARDFTEAFFGQGTRLTVV.

This chain links TRBV6-5 with TRBJ1-6; possible D gene TRBD1, 5 bases. V was cut by 10 bases and J by 9 bases, with 16 bases left in between. Germline CDR1 MNHEY, CDR2 SVGAGI. This CDR3 comprises 13 residues. CDR3: CATTPGGISPLHF. CDR3 in DNA: TGTGCCACGACCCCGGGGGGAATTTCACCCCTCCACTTT.

The genes are TRBV10-3 and TRBJ1-1, with D tentatively TRBD1 (5 bases). Deletions cut 0 bases from V and 10 bases from J, with 9 bases between. The CDR3 length is 12 residues. CDR1 is ENHRY and CDR2 is SYGVKD in the germline V gene. CDR3 in amino acids: CAISESRQGAFF. The CDR3 DNA is TGTGCCATCAGTGAGTCCCGGCAGGGAGCTTTCTTT.

The rearrangement uses TRBV6-7 and TRBJ2-7; perhaps TRBD1 as D (6 bases). TRBV6-7 is an ORF, and what it does is uncertain. V was trimmed by 6 bases and J by 5 bases, leaving 17 bases between them. The CDR3 is 14 residues long. The DNA for the CDR3 is TGTGCCAGCAGCAAAGACATACAGGGAAACGAGCAGTACTTC. This sequence encodes CASSKDIQGNEQYF.

This chain links TRBV6-2 or TRBV6-3 with TRBJ2-2; TRBD2 is a possible D gene (6 bases). V lost 5 bases to trimming and J lost 6 bases, with 16 bases between them. The germline gives CDR1 MNHEY, CDR2 SVGEGT. The CDR3 runs to 15 residues. The CDR3 region has the DNA TGTGCCAGCAGTGCCGTGTGGGAGCGGGCCGGGGAGCTGTTTTTT. Its translation: CASSAVWERAGELFF.

The chain combines TRBV7-9 with TRBJ2-7, with unresolved D. Trimming removed 0 bases from V and 5 bases from J, with 8 bases in between. The CDR3 sequence is 13 residues long. Germline V gives CDR1 SEHNR, CDR2 FQNEAQ (reference sequence). CDR3 in DNA: TGTGCCAGCAGCTTAGCCCTAGGCCACGAGCAGTACTTC. Residues: CASSLALGHEQYF.

The chain links TRBV19 to TRBJ2-3, with TRBD1 identical over 8 bases. CDR1 LNHDA and CDR2 SQIVND come from the germline V gene (reference sequence). This CDR3 contains 16 residues. The J segment lost 2 bases and the V segment lost 1 base, leaving 5 bases of the junction unmatched. The CDR3 here is CASSIGDRTYTDTQYF. The CDR3 coding sequence is TGTGCCAGTAGTATAGGGGACAGGACCTACACAGATACGCAGTATTTT.

The chain recombines TRBV7-2 with TRBJ2-1, with 8 positions matching TRBD2. Germline assignment: CDR1 SGHTA and CDR2 FQGNSA. This CDR3 has 15 amino acids. The V gene end was trimmed by 6 bases and the J gene end by 0 bases; junction bases not matched to a gene: 4. The CDR3 DNA is TGTGCCAGCAGGTCCGGGGGGGTCTCCTACAATGAGCAGTTCTTC. This codes for CASRSGGVSYNEQFF.

The chain is built from TRBV28 and TRBJ2-6, with D hard to call. The CDR3 sequence is 14 residues long. V lost 3 bases and J lost 1, with 4 bases in between. Germline CDR1 is MDHEN and CDR2 is SYDVKM. The CDR3, as DNA: TGTGCCAGCAGTTTCAGTTCTGGGGCCAACGTCCTGACTTTC. Its protein is CASSFSSGANVLTF.

This clone came up once. This sequence joins TRBV4-1 and TRBJ2-7, with D perhaps TRBD2 (5 bases). Trimming shortened V by 4 bases and J by 2 bases, and 12 bases separated the two germline ends. This CDR3 spans 14 amino acids. Germline assignment: CDR1 MGHRA and CDR2 YSYEKL. The CDR3 DNA sequence: TGCGCCAGCAGCCGGTCCCGGGGTCCCTACGAGCAGTACTTC. It translates to CASSRSRGPYEQYF.

This chain uses TRBV7-2 with TRBJ1-1, with 8 bases aligning to TRBD1. V gave up 5 bases and J gave up 10 bases; unmatched junction bases: 6. Germline V gene data show CDR1 as SGHTA and CDR2 as FQGNSA. The CDR3 is 12 residues long. The CDR3 protein is CASSRGQGVAFF. The CDR3 DNA follows: TGTGCCAGCAGCCGCGGACAGGGCGTAGCTTTCTTT.

This sequence joins TRBV7-2 and TRBJ1-2, with D perhaps matching TRBD1 (5 bases). This CDR3 spans 14 amino acids. Trimming cost V 5 bases and J 2 bases, with 12 bases left between them. Germline-derived CDR1 and CDR2 are SGHTA and FQGNSA. The CDR3 is CASSRKGPNYGYTF. CDR3 DNA: TGTGCCAGCAGCAGGAAGGGGCCAAACTATGGCTACACCTTC.